Listed below are T cell receptor beta chains from one sample, sequenced in a study of cytomegalovirus exposure and HLA in healthy donors. Clones were read by immunoSEQ multiplex PCR, and TCRdb kept only the in-frame ones, dropping some. The sample yields under 150,000 clones, 70% to 85% seen once. Sequenced input: PBMCs. These TCRs come from a man younger than 35 in good health and CMV-seronegative. The CDR3 runs from the conserved cysteine through the conserved F or W. A D gene is named only where the DNA matches it firmly. Size values are once, few and many counts, or a class for expanded clones, and some rows have none.

TRBD1	TRBV4-1	TRBJ1-1	-	TGCGCCAGCAGCCGAACTCAGGGGGCAGGGACTGAAGCTTTCTTT	CASSRTQGAGTEAFF
-	TRBV6-4	TRBJ2-3	-	TGTGCCAGCAGTGACTCGAGGGGGGGAGATACGCAGTATTTT	CASSDSRGGDTQYF
-	TRBV27	TRBJ1-5	-	TGTGCCAGCAGCACAACAGGGACCCCAGGTCAGCCCCAGCATTTT	CASSTTGTPGQPQHF
TRBD2	TRBV19	TRBJ2-3	-	TGTGCCAGTAGTATCCGGGAGGGAGATACGCAGTATTTT	CASSIREGDTQYF
-	TRBV5-1	TRBJ2-7	-	TGCGCCAGCAGCCCCCGGGACACCTACGAGCAGTACTTC	CASSPRDTYEQYF
TRBD1	TRBV2	TRBJ1-4	once	TGTGCCAGCAGTGATAGGGACAGGGTGGCTAATGAAAAACTGTTTTTT	CASSDRDRVANEKLFF
TRBD1	TRBV5-1	TRBJ2-7	-	TGCGCCAGCAGCTCACAGGGGGCTCCGGTCGAGCAGTACTTC	CASSSQGAPVEQYF
TRBD1	TRBV6-6	TRBJ1-5	-	TGTGCCAGCAGTGGACAGGGTGGCAATCAGCCCCAGCATTTT	CASSGQGGNQPQHF
-	TRBV7-8	TRBJ1-3	-	TGTGCCAGCAGCTTAGCCGGGATCCGAAACACCATATATTTT	CASSLAGIRNTIYF
-	TRBV11-2	TRBJ1-4	-	TGTGCCAGCAGCTTAACAGCTGCAACTAATGAAAAACTGTTTTTT	CASSLTAATNEKLFF
-	TRBV7-3	TRBJ1-6	-	TGTGCCAGCAGCTTGGGGGGAGGGGGAAATTCACCCCTCCACTTT	CASSLGGGGNSPLHF
-	TRBV13	TRBJ2-7	once	TGTGCCAGCAGCTTAGGCCGCGACTACGAGCAGTACTTC	CASSLGRDYEQYF
-	TRBV6-1	TRBJ1-5	-	TGTGCCAGCCTTACAACAGGGTACAATCAGCCCCAGCATTTT	CASLTTGYNQPQHF
-	TRBV29-1	TRBJ1-2	-	TGCAGCGTTGTTGGCAGGGTGGATGGCTACACCTTC	CSVVGRVDGYTF
-	TRBV27	TRBJ1-1	-	TGTGCCAGCAGCCTAACAGTTATGAACACTGAAGCTTTCTTT	CASSLTVMNTEAFF
-	TRBV7-3	TRBJ1-2	-	TGTGCCAGCAGCTTAAATGAGAGGACCGACAGGCTCTTC	CASSLNERTDRLF
TRBD2	TRBV13	TRBJ2-5	once	TGTGCCAGCAGCTCCAAACTAGCGGGGACCCAAGAGACCCAGTACTTC	CASSSKLAGTQETQYF
-	TRBV10-3	TRBJ2-3	-	TGTGCCATCAGTGGAGGAAGGAGGTCCACAGATACGCAGTATTTT	CAISGGRRSTDTQYF
TRBD2	TRBV4-2	TRBJ2-7	-	TGTGCCAGCAGCCAAGATCTGACGGGGGGGAAAAACGAGCAGTACTTC	CASSQDLTGGKNEQYF
TRBD2	TRBV6-4	TRBJ2-1	-	TGTGCCAGCAGTGCCATGACTAGCGGGGTCCGCAATGAGCAGTTCTTC	CASSAMTSGVRNEQFF
-	TRBV7-6	TRBJ1-2	-	TGTGCCAGCAGCTCTGGCACGGGTGAGGGCTACACCTTC	CASSSGTGEGYTF
-	TRBV6-1	TRBJ1-6	-	TGTGCCAGCAGCCTACAGGCAAATAATTCACCCCTCCACTTT	CASSLQANNSPLHF
-	TRBV27	TRBJ1-2	-	TGTGCCAGCAGCTCTCAGACGGGGGATGGCTACACCTTC	CASSSQTGDGYTF
-	TRBV29-1	TRBJ2-3	-	TGCAGCGTTGAGACACGGCTCACAGATACGCAGTATTTT	CSVETRLTDTQYF
TRBD1	TRBV6-6	TRBJ1-5	-	TGTGCCAGCAGTTTTCTTGACAGGGGGAGCAATCAGCCCCAGCATTTT	CASSFLDRGSNQPQHF
TRBD2	TRBV5-6	TRBJ2-1	-	TGTGCCAGCATCCTAAGCGGGGGGCCCTACAATGAGCAGTTCTTC	CASILSGGPYNEQFF
TRBD2	TRBV5-4	TRBJ2-3	-	TGTGCCAGCAGCTTGGAATCTAGCGGAGCAGATACGCAGTATTTT	CASSLESSGADTQYF
TRBD2	TRBV10-3	TRBJ2-1	-	TGTGCCATCAGTGAGAGACTAGCGGGCAATGAGCAGTTCTTC	CAISERLAGNEQFF
-	TRBV18	TRBJ1-4	-	TGTGCCAGCTCACCATCGGCAACTAATGAAAAACTGTTTTTT	CASSPSATNEKLFF
TRBD1	TRBV9	TRBJ2-3	-	TGTGCCAGCAGCTCACAGGGGGATACGCAGTATTTT	CASSSQGDTQYF
TRBD1	TRBV14	TRBJ1-2	-	TGTGCCAGCAGCCACAGACAGGGACACAACTATGGCTACACCTTC	CASSHRQGHNYGYTF
TRBD1	TRBV27	TRBJ2-7	-	TGTGCCAGCAGTTTCGTGGGACAGGGGGGGCACGAGCAGTACTTC	CASSFVGQGGHEQYF
-	TRBV4-2	TRBJ1-2	-	TGTGCCAGCAGTCAAAGACAGGCAGCTTCTAACTATGGCTACACCTTC	CASSQRQAASNYGYTF
-	TRBV5-4	TRBJ1-2	-	TGTGCCAGCAGCTTGGCGGGGGGTAGCGAATCTAACTATGGCTACACCTTC	CASSLAGGSESNYGYTF
-	TRBV7-9	TRBJ2-6	-	TGTGCCAGCACCTCCTCAGGGGCTGGGGCCAACGTCCTGACTTTC	CASTSSGAGANVLTF
-	TRBV6-6	TRBJ1-2	once	TGTGCCAGCAGCCGGGGAGGGGGAGACTACACCTTC	CASSRGGGDYTF
-	TRBV2	TRBJ1-1	few	TGTGCCAGCAGAATCTTCGGAGACACTGAAGCTTTCTTT	CASRIFGDTEAFF
-	TRBV10-3	TRBJ1-5	-	TGTGCCATCAATGGGGCTATCAATCAGCCCCAGCATTTT	CAINGAINQPQHF
TRBD2	TRBV9	TRBJ2-6	-	TGTGCCAGCAGCGTAGCAGCGGGGGCCTCTGGGGCCAACGTCCTGACTTTC	CASSVAAGASGANVLTF
-	TRBV7-9	TRBJ2-3	few	TGTGCCAGCAGCTTAGACGGCGGGAACACAGATACGCAGTATTTT	CASSLDGGNTDTQYF
-	TRBV21-1	TRBJ1-1	-	TGTGCCAGCAGCAAACCAAGGGGGTCGAATTTCCAAAATAACCCACCCACTGAAGCTTTCTTT	CASSKPRGSNFQNNPPTEAFF
-	TRBV9	TRBJ2-5	-	TGTGCCAGCAGCCCCGAGGGGTCTAGCTGGGGGGTGGAGACCCAGTACTTC	CASSPEGSSWGVETQYF
TRBD1	TRBV5-4	TRBJ2-5	once	TGTGCCAGCAGCTTGGTGACAGGGGGCGAGGAGACCCAGTACTTC	CASSLVTGGEETQYF
TRBD1	TRBV5-4	TRBJ2-5	-	TGTGCCAGCAGCTCCACGGGGACAGAAGAGACCCAGTACTTC	CASSSTGTEETQYF
-	TRBV9	TRBJ1-6	-	TGTGCCAGCAGCGTAGACACAGTCTATAATTCACCCCTCCACTTT	CASSVDTVYNSPLHF
-	TRBV7-9	TRBJ1-1	-	TGTTCCAGCAGCTTAGCAGGGGACACTGAAGCTTTCTTT	CSSSLAGDTEAFF
TRBD1	TRBV5-1	TRBJ1-2	-	TGCGCCAGCAGCACCGGACAGGACTATGGCTACACCTTC	CASSTGQDYGYTF
-	TRBV5-4	TRBJ2-7	-	TGTGCCAGCAGCGGCCCGCGGGGCGGAGCCTACGAGCAGTACTTC	CASSGPRGGAYEQYF
TRBD1	TRBV7-9	TRBJ1-5	-	TGTGCCAGCAGACAAGAGGGGGCGAATCAGCCCCAGCATTTT	CASRQEGANQPQHF
TRBD1	TRBV19	TRBJ2-3	-	TGTGCCAGTCGGGCTAAGGGGGCGGATACGCAGTATTTT	CASRAKGADTQYF
-	TRBV5-1	TRBJ1-1	-	TGCGCCAGCAGCTTGGCTACCCAGGGTACTGAAGCTTTCTTT	CASSLATQGTEAFF
TRBD1	TRBV6-5	TRBJ1-1	-	TGTGCCAGCAGCCTCCCTGGACAGGGAGGAACTGAAGCTTTCTTT	CASSLPGQGGTEAFF
-	TRBV19	TRBJ2-1	-	TGTGCCACAGTGGGGGCCAGCTCCTACAATGAGCAGTTCTTC	CATVGASSYNEQFF
-	TRBV7-9	TRBJ2-6	-	TGTGCCAGCAGCTTAACACAGGGAATCGGACTCTCTGGGGCCAACGTCCTGACTTTC	CASSLTQGIGLSGANVLTF
-	TRBV5-5	TRBJ1-5	-	TGTGCCAGCAGTATTACAGGGAATCCAAAGCAGCCCCAGCATTTT	CASSITGNPKQPQHF
-	TRBV9	TRBJ1-1	-	TGTGCCAGCAGCGTAGACTCGACAGCCGAAGCTTTCTTT	CASSVDSTAEAFF
-	TRBV5-1	TRBJ2-6	-	TGCGCCAGCAGCCCCGTGGGCAGGGCCTCTGGGGCCAACGTCCTGACTTTC	CASSPVGRASGANVLTF
TRBD1	TRBV5-1	TRBJ1-1	-	TGCGCCAGCAGCCACGGACAGGGGAACACTGAAGCTTTCTTT	CASSHGQGNTEAFF